The 25 T cell receptor beta chains reported below all come from one sample, sequenced in a study of blood T cell repertoires in COVID-19. The assay was immunoSEQ multiplex PCR, and TCRdb's table has in-frame clones only and misses some. Of about 140,000 clones in the sample, almost 85% are singletons; the top ten hold 2.5% to 3%. The material sequenced was peripheral blood. These receptors came from a man aged 45 to 65 with acute or convalescent COVID-19.

The chain links TRBV10-3 to TRBJ1-5; the D is unclear. This CDR3 contains 12 residues. V lost 4 bases and J 4 bases, leaving 5 bases between the germline ends. Germline V gene data show CDR1 as ENHRY and CDR2 as SYGVKD. For the CDR3, the DNA is TGTGCCATCAGTGCCCCAAATCAGCCCCAGCATTTT. Protein: CAISAPNQPQHF.

V usage is TRBV6-2 or TRBV6-3 and J usage is TRBJ2-1, with 9 positions matching TRBD2. J lost 12 bases, V lost 0 bases, and 9 bases had no gene match. This CDR3 has 15 residues. CDR1 MNHEY and CDR2 SVGEGT come from the germline V gene. CDR3 region: CASSYSGLAGRGQFF. In DNA, the CDR3 is TGTGCCAGCAGTTACTCGGGTCTAGCGGGAAGGGGGCAGTTCTTC.

J is TRBJ2-1 and V is TRBV3-1 (or the pseudogene TRBV3-2); 8 bases are shared with TRBD2. There are 17 residues in the CDR3. Germline loops: CDR1 LGHDT, CDR2 YNNKEL (reference sequence). The ends lost 0 bases at V and 0 bases at J; junction bases unmatched: 4. The CDR3 sequence is CASSQEGGRSSYNEQFF. As DNA, the CDR3 is TGTGCCAGCAGCCAAGAGGGCGGGAGGAGCTCCTACAATGAGCAGTTCTTC.

This clone was observed a handful of times. The rearrangement links TRBV6-6 to TRBJ1-1; the D gene is possibly TRBD1 (6 bases). Germline V gives CDR1 MNHNY, CDR2 SVGAGI (reference sequence). There are 14 residues in the CDR3. Trimming cost V 5 bases and J 2 bases, with 12 bases left between them. CDR3 bases: TGTGCCAGCAGTCAGACAGGTTATAACACTGAAGCTTTCTTT. Translation gives CASSQTGYNTEAFF.

V gene TRBV6-5 combines with J gene TRBJ1-6; a possible D gene is TRBD1 (5 bases). The CDR3 has 14 amino acids. V lost 6 bases, J lost 6 bases, and 12 bases lay in between. Germline CDR1 and CDR2: MNHEY and SVGAGI. CDR3 DNA: TGTGCCAGCAGGGCGGGGGTGCTTAATTCACCCCTCCACTTT. It yields the protein CASRAGVLNSPLHF.

This chain connects TRBV11-1 to TRBJ2-7; D is possibly TRBD1 (6 bases). V lost 3 bases and J 5 bases, leaving 11 bases between the germline ends. This CDR3 spans 13 amino acids. CDR1 SGHAT and CDR2 FQDESV come from the germline V gene (reference sequence). CDR3 loop: CASSFTGINEQYF. DNA for the CDR3: TGTGCCAGCAGCTTCACAGGGATAAACGAGCAGTACTTC.

The chain carries TRBV21-1 and TRBJ1-3. TRBV21-1 is a recognized pseudogene. This CDR3 spans 14 amino acids. Here the CDR3 DNA reads TGTGCCAGCAGCAAACCGCGGAATGGAAACACCATATATTTT. It specifies CASSKPRNGNTIYF.

The V gene is TRBV30, the J gene TRBJ1-2; TRBD1 matches at 10 bases. V was pared by 2 bases and J by 2 bases, with 14 bases of the junction left unmatched. The CDR3 has 18 residues. The germline CDR1 and CDR2 sequences are GTSNPN and SVGIG (reference sequence). CDR3 loop: CAWSRDSRGTGVNYGYTF. The CDR3 region has the DNA TGTGCCTGGAGTCGTGATTCGAGGGGGACAGGGGTCAACTATGGCTACACCTTC.

The chain joins TRBV28 to TRBJ2-5; D remains ambiguous. Deletions cut 3 bases from V and 5 bases from J, with 16 bases between. This CDR3 is built from 15 residues. CDR1 is MDHEN, CDR2 SYDVKM, per germline. The CDR3 DNA reads as TGTGCCAGCAGTTTCGCGACCCCCAACGGGGAGACCCAGTACTTC. Translated: CASSFATPNGETQYF.

The V and J genes are TRBV30 and TRBJ2-7, with a weak D call TRBD1 (6 bases). Trimming removed 1 base from V and 1 base from J, with 20 bases in between. The germline V gene encodes CDR1 GTSNPN and CDR2 SVGIG (reference sequence). The CDR3 is 17 residues long. Here the CDR3 reads CAWSAPTHRTVSYEQYF. CDR3 coding DNA: TGTGCCTGGAGTGCACCTACTCACCGGACAGTTTCCTACGAGCAGTACTTC.

This clone was recorded once. The rearrangement links TRBV29-1 to TRBJ1-4; TRBD1 agrees at 9 bases. V shed 6 bases and J 7 bases; nucleotides not matched to a gene: 9. Germline CDR1 reads SQVTM; CDR2 reads ANQGSEA. CDR3 length: 14 amino acids. This CDR3 is CSVGQGRGSEKLFF. The DNA for the CDR3 is TGCAGCGTGGGACAGGGTCGGGGAAGTGAAAAACTGTTTTTT.

The chain is built from TRBV3-1 (or the pseudogene TRBV3-2) and TRBJ2-7; 9 bases agree with TRBD2. J lost 0 bases, V lost 3 bases, and 3 bases had no gene match. The germline gives CDR1 LGHDT, CDR2 YNNKEL (reference sequence). This CDR3 has 15 amino acids. The CDR3 protein is CASSQPGLASYEQYF. The CDR3 DNA sequence: TGTGCCAGCAGCCAGCCGGGACTAGCCTCCTACGAGCAGTACTTC.

The V gene is TRBV5-1, the J gene TRBJ1-1, with D tentatively TRBD1 (6 bases). The V and J ends lost 4 bases and 3 bases respectively, with 13 bases between them. The germline V gene has CDR1 SGHRS and CDR2 YFSETQ. The CDR3 sequence is 14 residues long. The DNA for the CDR3 is TGCGCCAGCAGCCGGGGGGCGCTGGACACTGAAGCTTTCTTT. Amino acids: CASSRGALDTEAFF.

The chain uses TRBV6-1 and TRBJ1-2; D is unclear. CDR1 and CDR2 from the germline V gene are MNHNS and SASEGT. CDR3 size: 14 residues. With 1 base removed from V and 7 bases from J, the gap between germline ends came to 13 bases. This chain's CDR3 is CASSEVGGFAGYTF. The CDR3 coding sequence is TGTGCCAGCAGTGAAGTAGGAGGGTTTGCTGGCTACACCTTC.

The chain employs TRBV10-3 and TRBJ1-4; 9 nucleotides align to TRBD1. Germline V lookup: CDR1 ENHRY, CDR2 SYGVKD. The CDR3 runs 15 residues. The V segment lost 3 bases and the J segment 6 bases; nucleotides outside the gene matches: 5. The CDR3 sequence: CAISERDRADEKLFF. In DNA, the CDR3 is TGTGCCATCAGTGAAAGGGACAGGGCGGATGAAAAACTGTTTTTT.

The genes are TRBV7-3 and TRBJ2-1, with 11 bases identical to TRBD2. The length of the CDR3 is 17 residues. Per germline, CDR1 SGHTA and CDR2 FQGTGA. V shed 4 bases and J 3 bases; nucleotides not matched to a gene: 8. The CDR3 DNA reads TGTGCCAGCAGCTCGACCGGGACTAGCGGCATCTACAATGAGCAGTTCTTC. Its protein is CASSSTGTSGIYNEQFF.

The chain combines TRBV7-8 with TRBJ1-5; 8 positions match TRBD1. CDR1 is SGHVS, CDR2 FQNEAQ, per germline. This CDR3 spans 16 amino acids. Trimming cost V 1 base and J 7 bases; bases outside gene matches: 9. CDR3 nucleotides: TGTGCCAGCAGCTTAGTGGCGACAGGGGCGGGCCAGCCCCAGCATTTT. Its protein product is CASSLVATGAGQPQHF.

This clone came up once. The chain couples TRBV3-1 (or the pseudogene TRBV3-2) to TRBJ2-5; TRBD1 matches at 9 bases. After removal of 2 bases from V and 5 bases from J, the junction contained 6 bases not matched to a gene. This CDR3 has 15 residues. CDR1 LGHDT and CDR2 YNNKEL come from the germline V gene (reference sequence). CDR3 amino acids: CASSQTLGQGETQYF. CDR3 nucleotide sequence: TGTGCCAGCAGCCAAACTTTGGGACAGGGCGAGACCCAGTACTTC.

DNA of the CDR3: TGTGCCAGCAGCTTGGAGACCCAGTACTTC. It is translated as CASSLETQYF. This sequence joins TRBV6-5 and TRBJ2-5; D is uncertain. V lost 6 bases and J 5 bases, leaving 4 bases between the germline ends. Germline assignment: CDR1 MNHEY and CDR2 SVGAGI. The length of the CDR3 is 10 residues.

The chain recombines TRBV3-1 (or the pseudogene TRBV3-2) with TRBJ1-2, with 8 positions matching TRBD1. Germline CDR1 is LGHDT and CDR2 is YNNKEL (reference sequence). The length of the CDR3 is 15 residues. With V trimmed by 3 bases and J by 6 bases, 9 bases remained unmatched. The CDR3 DNA reads TGTGCCAGCAGCCATACCGACAGGGGACGGGATGGCTACACCTTC. Amino acid sequence: CASSHTDRGRDGYTF.

V is TRBV6-6 and J is TRBJ1-1; the match to TRBD1 covers 9 bases. Germline trimming cut 7 bases from V and 5 bases from J; bases unmatched to any gene: 11. The CDR3 is made up of 15 amino acids. Germline V CDR1 and CDR2: MNHNY, SVGAGI (reference sequence). CDR3 sequence (DNA): TGTGCCAGCACCGACCCTGGGACAGGGAAAACTGAAGCTTTCTTT. Its protein is CASTDPGTGKTEAFF.

The gene calls are TRBV19 and TRBJ2-1; D remains ambiguous. The CDR3 totals 12 residues. CDR1 and CDR2 from the germline V gene are LNHDA and SQIVND (reference sequence). The V end lost 4 bases, the J end lost 4 bases, and 5 bases lay between the germline ends. The chain's CDR3 is CASSSRYNEQFF. DNA of the CDR3: TGTGCCAGTAGTAGCCGGTACAATGAGCAGTTCTTC.

This sequence joins TRBV19 and TRBJ1-4; 10 nucleotides line up with TRBD1. This CDR3 has 14 amino acids. Germline V gene sequence: CDR1 LNHDA, CDR2 SQIVND (reference sequence). V trimming: 7 bases; J trimming: 5 bases; junction bases outside the gene matches: 4. The CDR3 DNA is TGTGCCAGTATTAAGGGACAGGGGAATGAAAAACTGTTTTTT. The encoded protein is CASIKGQGNEKLFF.

The rearrangement joins TRBV9 to TRBJ2-3; 9 positions agree with TRBD2. V lost 3 bases and J lost 4; bases outside the gene matches: 9. The CDR3 sequence is 16 residues long. From germline, CDR1 is SGDLS and CDR2 YYNGEE. As DNA, the CDR3 is TGTGCCAGCAGCGGGGTCTGGCGGGGGGGGCCAGATACGCAGTATTTT. Protein: CASSGVWRGGPDTQYF.

The gene calls are TRBV18 and TRBJ2-7; 10 nucleotides align to TRBD1. Unmatched junction bases numbered 4, after V lost 3 bases and J lost 2 bases. The CDR3 runs to 15 residues. The germline gives CDR1 KGHSH, CDR2 LQKENI. The CDR3 here is CASSPDRGLTYEQYF. The CDR3 DNA follows: TGTGCCAGCTCACCCGACAGGGGGCTTACCTACGAGCAGTACTTC.